The T cell receptor beta chain described here comes from a study of regulatory T cells in long-lasting Graves disease. General study findings and limits: Newly diagnosed disease favored TRBV20-1 and TRBJ2-1 over persistent disease. Persistent Graves' disease cases displayed lower TCR diversity than newly diagnosed ones. More public clonotypes were shared by persistent patients (approximately 3,000) than by new patients (roughly 970).

With V trimmed by 6 bases and J by 4 bases, 23 bases remained unmatched. Germline-derived CDR1 and CDR2 are SQVTM and ANQGSEA. This CDR3 contains 18 residues. Regarding this clonotype: The target antigen is unknown.

In building TCR beta libraries, iRepertoire HTBI primers were used together with Arm-PCR of CDR3 regions. TCRdb reprocessed the multiplex PCR reads via MiXCR and lists one record per CDR3 protein. The repertoire includes 500,000 to 700,000 distinct CDR3 sequences, around 30% of them detected once, and under 50% sits in the top ten. Specified time point: persistent/refractory GD, antithyroid drugs over 5 years with positive TRAb. PBMC RNA was the source of the TCR library. The chain recombines TRBV29-1 with TRBJ1-1, with 7 bases fitting TRBD1. This TCR came from a female donor with Graves disease. The sample in question was peripheral blood mononuclear cells (PBMCs), obtained when the disease was refractory, from a patient treated with antithyroid drugs. This CDR3 reads CSVNPAFPTGRRVTEAFF. CDR3 DNA: TGCAGCGTCAACCCCGCATTCCCGACAGGGAGGCGAGTCACTGAAGCTTTCTTT.